This T cell receptor (beta chain) was profiled in a study of shared clonotypes between healthy human individuals (dated by TCRdb to about 2020). Background for the entire study: The cohort comprised two women and three men aged 18 to 49 years. For each donor, CD4 naive and CD4 memory were each given three plates, CD8 naive was given two plates, and CD8 memory was given one plate. Blood TCR repertoires of roughly 5 healthy adults were deeply sequenced to estimate repertoire size and the extent of clonotype sharing between individuals. To increase sequencing depth and limit assay-specific biases, TCR repertoire library preparation and sequencing were carried out by different laboratories using diverse techniques. Per donor, leukapheresis produced somewhere between about 0.85 and 8.9 billion PBMCs.

Note on this clone: Its recognized antigen is unknown. There are no base qualities to consult, and no much larger clone falls within one base.

At the junction V is shortened by 6 bases and J by 6 bases; bases outside the gene matches: 11. The CDR3 holds 16 amino acids from the cysteine to the phenylalanine. Only CDR3 DNA is held: 48 bases, read in frame from base 1. From a lookup of the germline V gene, CDR1 and CDR2 are SGHDT and YYEEEE. What the study reported, not specific to this receptor: Even with the large sequencing depth, rarefaction of the sorted-subset datasets indicated that sequencing was incomplete. When a handful of donors were compared, the shared fraction of clonotypes was 5% to 6.5% for naive CD4, around 3.6% for naive CD8, 2.3% for memory CD4, and roughly 0.4% for memory CD8. Compared with non-shared clonotypes, the clonotypes found in all four sorted-subset donors had higher generation probabilities. Pairwise subsampling indicated that sequencing depth was expected to affect the degree of clonotype sharing among donors. Naive subsets generally had larger estimated clonotype richness than memory subsets did. Because the study included only a small number of donors, the genetic and exposure-history diversity represented was limited. Sampling was restricted to blood, and TCR repertoires in tissues likely differ from the TCR repertoires found in blood.

Using the deep immunoSEQ assay, multiplex PCR amplified TCR CDR3 regions from genomic DNA. Genomic DNA extracted from each cell subset was distributed evenly over all wells of several immunoSEQ 96-well plates, and each plate served as one replicate. For sorted subsets, each replicate PCR was loaded with roughly 190 ng genomic DNA, equivalent to 30,000 or so T cell genomes. Purified libraries were quantified with a Qubit 3.0 fluorometer, sized on a Bioanalyzer 2100, and re-quantified with the KAPA Library Quantification kit. Every immunoSEQ 96-well plate was sequenced on a separate single-read 150-cycle Illumina NextSeq 550 flow cell. Under the source paper's analysis protocol: Because the immunoSEQ output held only junctional sequences and lacked quality scores, the filtering could not match the filtering applied to full-length reads. To assign V/J genes and CDR3, sequences were annotated against IMGT germline references using PyIR, a Python wrapper for IgBLAST v1.9. Reads were removed for weak V/J assignments (E-value above 1e-6), missing CDR3, stop codons, out-of-frame junctions, or ambiguous translated residues. V3J clonotypes were defined as sequences sharing the same inferred V gene, J gene, and CDR3 amino acid sequence. The percentage overlap between two repertoires was calculated by dividing the number of shared unique clonotypes by the size of the smaller repertoire. Repertoire richness was assessed with RTK rarefaction, the Chao1 estimator, and Recon v2.1 estimates of unobserved clonotypes. OLGA was used to compute generation probabilities for all TCRbeta clonotypes that the gDNA method yielded from a few donors. The immuneACCESS repertoire file appears here via TCRdb, limited to in-frame rearrangements. These files lack a portion of the clones; in checked studies, under half of the deficit traces to unresolved V genes, and the cause of the others is not known. That table gives V, J and clone size, and the DNA gave D and trimming. Within this sample are roughly 2.1 million clones, with approximately 94% of them counted one time only. Clones ranked in the top ten supply approximately 1.7% of the sample.

CD8 naive samples were CD45RO-negative cells positively selected for CCR7, giving a CD45RA+CCR7+ population that excluded TemRA cells. Healthy HIV-negative adults with no recently reported acute infections or vaccinations were included as donors. Every donor was a Caucasian adult living in Nashville, Tennessee, USA. After blood collection by leukapheresis, PBMCs were isolated using Ficoll-Histopaque density gradient centrifugation and then cryopreserved in the vapor phase of liquid nitrogen. Purity and quantity of every magnetically sorted T cell population were checked by analytical flow cytometry. Genomic DNA was isolated from each sorted fraction and quantified by UV absorbance on a Nanodrop 2000c.

Sequenced: naive CD8+ T cells from PBMCs. What the cell subset or site label conveys for this sample: CD45RA+CCR7+. This chain joins TRBV5-6 to TRBJ2-3, with TRBD1 matching 12 junction bases. The source of this sequence is a young man in good health. Some clones in this sample may be carry-over from other donors' samples. The CDR3 in this case is CASTTIPGQGADTQYF. The DNA reads TGTGCCAGCACCACCATCCCGGGACAGGGGGCGGATACGCAGTATTTT.